Listed below are T cell receptor beta chains from one sample, sequenced in a study of blood T cell repertoires in COVID-19. Libraries were prepared by immunoSEQ multiplex PCR; TCRdb keeps only in-frame clonotypes and omits some of them. The table includes around 74,000 clones, roughly 90% detected once. Source material: peripheral blood. Receptors originate from a man aged 50 or older with active COVID-19. CDR3s include the opening cysteine and the closing phenylalanine or tryptophan. A D gene is named only where the DNA matches it firmly. The listing skips clone size in some rows; elsewhere it reads once, few, many or a size class.

clone size	V gene	J gene	D gene	CDR3 DNA	CDR3 protein
-	TRBV27	TRBJ2-7	-	TGTGCCAGCAGTTTTGGGGGCGGGTACGAGCAGTACTTC	CASSFGGGYEQYF
-	TRBV11-1	TRBJ1-2	TRBD1	TGTGCCAGCAGCCTAGGACAGGGGGCGTCGGGCTACACCTTC	CASSLGQGASGYTF
once	TRBV7-9	TRBJ1-6	-	TGTGCCAGCAGCTTAGATGGTCAGGCGAATTCACCCCTCCACTTT	CASSLDGQANSPLHF
-	TRBV27	TRBJ2-5	TRBD2	TGTGCCAGCAGTCTTAGACTAGCGGGAGAGACCCAGTACTTC	CASSLRLAGETQYF
-	TRBV21-1	TRBJ1-4	-	TGTGCCAGCAGCAAAGAGGCAGGGCTCCGACCAACTAATGAAAAACTGTTTTTT	CASSKEAGLRPTNEKLFF
-	TRBV5-4	TRBJ2-1	-	TGTGCCAGCAGCTTGGGGTCGCCAGGATGGAACAATGAGCAGTTCTTC	CASSLGSPGWNNEQFF
-	TRBV25-1	TRBJ1-1	-	TGTGCCAGCAGGGACCCAGGGGACAAAACTGAAGCTTTCTTT	CASRDPGDKTEAFF
-	TRBV5-8	TRBJ1-2	-	TGTGCCAGCAGCTTGGGGCAGTTCTCTGGCTACACCTTC	CASSLGQFSGYTF
-	TRBV28	TRBJ2-7	TRBD1	TGTGCCTCGGGACAGGGGGTAGGAGAGCAGTACTTC	CASGQGVGEQYF
-	TRBV9	TRBJ2-2	TRBD1	TGTGCCAGCAGCGTAGGAGGGACAGGGAACACCGGGGAGCTGTTTTTT	CASSVGGTGNTGELFF
-	TRBV19	TRBJ1-5	-	TGTGCCAGTAGTATCGTCGGGAATCAGCCCCAGCATTTT	CASSIVGNQPQHF
-	TRBV27	TRBJ1-2	-	TGTGCCAGCAGTTCTGAGGCACGTCCTAACTATGGCTACACCTTC	CASSSEARPNYGYTF
-	TRBV28	TRBJ2-5	TRBD2	TGTGCCAGCACGAGTAGAGAACCGCGGGAGGGCCGGGAGACCCAGTACTTC	CASTSREPREGRETQYF
-	TRBV7-3	TRBJ1-2	-	TGTGCCAGCAGTTATGGGAGCGGGTATGGCTACACCTTC	CASSYGSGYGYTF
-	TRBV15	TRBJ2-5	-	TGTGCCACCAGCAAGGGGCAGGTTCGGGAGACCCAGTACTTC	CATSKGQVRETQYF
-	TRBV4-1	TRBJ2-5	-	TGCGCCTCGGCTGGGGGCCGGGAGACCCAGTACTTC	CASAGGRETQYF
-	TRBV4-1	TRBJ2-5	TRBD2	TGCGCCAGCAGCCTCAGCGGGAGGGCCATGGAGACCCAGTACTTC	CASSLSGRAMETQYF
-	TRBV4-1	TRBJ2-3	TRBD2	TGCGCCAGCAGCCAGGATACGACTAGCGGGAGGGCCAAAGGTTATACGCAGTATTTT	CASSQDTTSGRAKGYTQYF
-	TRBV6-1	TRBJ2-5	-	TGTGCCAGCAGTGAACCCGGACAGCAAGAGACCCAGTACTTC	CASSEPGQQETQYF
-	TRBV4-2	TRBJ2-1	TRBD2	TGTGCCAGCAGCCAAGATCATAGCGGGGGGTCGAATGAGCAGTTCTTC	CASSQDHSGGSNEQFF
-	TRBV28	TRBJ2-2	TRBD1	TGTGCCAGCAGTCCCGCCCTGACAGGGGGCAGGGAGCTGTTTTTT	CASSPALTGGRELFF
few	TRBV4-2	TRBJ2-2	TRBD2	TGTGCCAGCAGCCAAGAAGGTAAAGGACTAGCGGGGAACACCGGGGAGCTGTTTTTT	CASSQEGKGLAGNTGELFF
-	TRBV20-1	TRBJ1-6	TRBD1	TGCAGTGCTAGTCCCCCGGACAGGGGGTCCTCACCCCTCCACTTT	CSASPPDRGSSPLHF
once	TRBV7-2	TRBJ2-3	TRBD2	TGTGCCAGCAGCTTAGCCCTTCTGAACGGGGTAGCGGGGGGTTCAGATACGCAGTATTTT	CASSLALLNGVAGGSDTQYF
-	TRBV6-5	TRBJ1-5	-	TGTGCCAGCAGTTACTCTGTCAACAATCAGCCCCAGCATTTT	CASSYSVNNQPQHF
-	TRBV5-5	TRBJ1-1	TRBD1	TGTGCCAGCAGCCTATACGGGACAGAGAACACTGAAGCTTTCTTT	CASSLYGTENTEAFF
-	TRBV7-2	TRBJ1-6	TRBD1	TGTGCCAGCAGCTTGTCCGGACAGGGAAATTCACCCCTCCACTTT	CASSLSGQGNSPLHF
-	TRBV9	TRBJ2-3	TRBD2	TGTGCCAGCAGCGTAGGGCTAGCGGGACATAACACAGATACGCAGTATTTT	CASSVGLAGHNTDTQYF
-	TRBV12-5	TRBJ1-3	TRBD1	TGTGCTAGTGGTTTGTCGCAAAAAGGGGGCTTCTCTGGAAACACCATATATTTT	CASGLSQKGGFSGNTIYF
-	TRBV5-4	TRBJ2-7	TRBD2	TGTGCCAGCAGCCGCGGGACTAGCGAATTCTACGAGCAGTACTTC	CASSRGTSEFYEQYF
once	TRBV6-1	TRBJ2-5	-	TGTGCCAGCAGTGACCATCGGGGGACCCAGTACTTC	CASSDHRGTQYF
-	TRBV7-2	TRBJ2-3	-	TGTGCCAGCAGCGCCTCTAACACGCAGTATTTT	CASSASNTQYF
once	TRBV5-6	TRBJ2-5	TRBD1	TGTGCCAGCAGCCCAGGGGGTAGGGCGGAGACCCAGTACTTC	CASSPGGRAETQYF
once	TRBV3-1/TRBV3-2	TRBJ2-5	TRBD2	TGTGCCAGCAGCCCACGACTGGGGGAGGGAGAGACCCAGTACTTC	CASSPRLGEGETQYF
-	TRBV5-7	TRBJ2-7	TRBD1	TGTGCCAGCAGTCGAAGCGAGGACAGGGGGATTACCTACGAGCAGTACTTC	CASSRSEDRGITYEQYF
-	TRBV28	TRBJ1-3	-	TGTGCCAGCAGCCCAGGGGTGGGAGACACCATATATTTT	CASSPGVGDTIYF
-	TRBV5-4	TRBJ2-2	TRBD2	TGTGCCAGCAGCTTAAAGTTGTTAGCGGGAGAAGTCACCGGGGAGCTGTTTTTT	CASSLKLLAGEVTGELFF
-	TRBV5-4	TRBJ2-1	TRBD1	TGTGCCAGCAGCTGGGGCCGGGACAGGGTGGTCAATGAGCAGTTCTTC	CASSWGRDRVVNEQFF
-	TRBV12-3/TRBV12-4	TRBJ2-7	-	TGTGCCAGCAGACCTGGGACTTCCTACGAGCAGTACTTC	CASRPGTSYEQYF
-	TRBV21-1	TRBJ1-2	-	TGTGCCAGCAGCCCCGGTTGCGGCTACACCTTC	CASSPGCGYTF
once	TRBV18	TRBJ2-6	-	TGTGCCAGCTCATCGGCACGGGTTGGGGCCAACGTCCTGACTTTC	CASSSARVGANVLTF
-	TRBV15	TRBJ2-1	TRBD2	TGTGCCACCAGCAGACGTAGCGGGAGCTCCTACAATGAGCAGTTCTTC	CATSRRSGSSYNEQFF
-	TRBV19	TRBJ1-3	TRBD1	TGTGCCAGTAGTACCCATCGGACAGGGATCTCTGGAAACACCATATATTTT	CASSTHRTGISGNTIYF
-	TRBV2	TRBJ1-2	-	TGTGCCAGCAGCGGACCCTCGGGGGGCTACACCTTC	CASSGPSGGYTF
-	TRBV15	TRBJ1-2	-	TGTGCCACCAGCAGAGATTTGGAGGGAGGGCGGTATGGCTACACCTTC	CATSRDLEGGRYGYTF